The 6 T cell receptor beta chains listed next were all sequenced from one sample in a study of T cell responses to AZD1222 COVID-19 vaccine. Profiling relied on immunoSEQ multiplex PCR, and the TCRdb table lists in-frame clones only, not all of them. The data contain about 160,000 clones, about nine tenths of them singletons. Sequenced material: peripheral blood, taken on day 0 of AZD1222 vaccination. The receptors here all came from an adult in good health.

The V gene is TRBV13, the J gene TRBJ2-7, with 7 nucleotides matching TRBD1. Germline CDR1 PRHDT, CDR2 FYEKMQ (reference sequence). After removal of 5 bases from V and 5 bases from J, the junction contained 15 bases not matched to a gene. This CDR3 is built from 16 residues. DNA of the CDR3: TGTGCCAGCAGCCCTGAGGGACAGTCAGCTCAAAACGAGCAGTACTTC. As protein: CASSPEGQSAQNEQYF.

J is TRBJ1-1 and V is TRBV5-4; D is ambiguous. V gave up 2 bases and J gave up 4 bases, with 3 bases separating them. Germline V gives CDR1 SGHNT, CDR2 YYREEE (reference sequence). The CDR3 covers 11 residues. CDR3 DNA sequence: TGTGCCAGCAGCTTCGGCACTGAAGCTTTCTTT. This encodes CASSFGTEAFF.

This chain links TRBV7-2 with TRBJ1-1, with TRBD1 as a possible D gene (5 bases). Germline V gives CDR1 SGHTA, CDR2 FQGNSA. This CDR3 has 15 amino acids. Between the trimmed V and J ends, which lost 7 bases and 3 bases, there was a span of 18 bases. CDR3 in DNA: TGTGCCAGCACCCCTCATGACAGACTCGACACTGAAGCTTTCTTT. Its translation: CASTPHDRLDTEAFF. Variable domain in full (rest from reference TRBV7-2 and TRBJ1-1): GAGVSQSPSNKVTEKGKDVELRCDPISGHTALYWYRQSLGQGLEFLIYFQGNSAPDKSGLPSDRFSAERTGGSVSTLTIQRTQQEDSAVYLCASTPHDRLDTEAFFGQGTRLTVV.

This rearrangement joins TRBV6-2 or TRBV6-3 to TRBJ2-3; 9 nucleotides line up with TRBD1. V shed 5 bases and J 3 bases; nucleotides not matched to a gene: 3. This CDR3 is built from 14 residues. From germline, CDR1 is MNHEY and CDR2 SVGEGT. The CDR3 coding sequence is TGTGCCAGCAGTCGGGACAGGGATACAGATACGCAGTATTTT. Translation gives CASSRDRDTDTQYF.

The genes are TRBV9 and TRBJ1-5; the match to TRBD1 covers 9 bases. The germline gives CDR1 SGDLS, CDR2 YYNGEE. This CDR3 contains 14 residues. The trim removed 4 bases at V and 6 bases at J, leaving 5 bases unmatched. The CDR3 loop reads CASSLGTGTQPQHF. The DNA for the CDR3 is TGTGCCAGCAGCCTCGGGACAGGGACTCAGCCCCAGCATTTT.

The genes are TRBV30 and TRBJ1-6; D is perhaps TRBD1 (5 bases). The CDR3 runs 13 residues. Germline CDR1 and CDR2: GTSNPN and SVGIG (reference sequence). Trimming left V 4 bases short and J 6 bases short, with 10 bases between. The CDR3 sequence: CAWKERGNSPLHF. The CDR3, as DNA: TGTGCCTGGAAGGAAAGGGGTAATTCACCCCTCCACTTT.